Listed here are 6 T cell receptor beta chains from one sample, sequenced in a study of CD8 T cells in ankylosing spondylitis. TCRdb itself ran the 5' RACE reads through MiXCR, one entry per CDR3 protein. In the table there are 150,000 or so distinct CDR3 sequences, about a sixth of which are singletons. Material: blood, either unsorted or a sorted T cell fraction (not recorded which). The source of these receptors is a male donor with ankylosing spondylitis or in good health (not recorded which).

This clonotype was counted ten times or more. This sequence joins TRBV28 and TRBJ2-7; 9 bases align to TRBD1. V dropped 4 bases and J dropped 3; count of bases not matched to a gene: 7. CDR3 length: 15 residues. Germline lookup yields CDR1 MDHEN and CDR2 SYDVKM. As DNA, the CDR3 is TGTGCCAGCAGTTCCAGACAGGGGGGACTCTACGAGCAGTACTTC. This encodes CASSSRQGGLYEQYF.

This clonotype was picked up a small number of times. The chain is built from TRBV24-1 and TRBJ2-3; possible D gene TRBD1, 6 bases. The germline CDR1 and CDR2 sequences are KGHDR and SFDVKD. Trimming cost V 5 bases and J 2 bases, with 13 bases left between them. This CDR3 has 15 residues. CDR3 residues: CATSGTVLNTDTQYF. CDR3 nucleotides: TGTGCCACCAGTGGGACAGTCTTGAACACAGATACGCAGTATTTT.

This clonotype was detected many times. CDR3 sequence: CASSSDGAVQETQYF. The CDR3 DNA is TGTGCCAGCAGCTCCGACGGGGCGGTCCAAGAGACCCAGTACTTC. The chain combines TRBV7-2 with TRBJ2-5; the D gene could be TRBD1 or TRBD2 (5 bases each). Trimming took off 4 bases at V and 1 base at J, with 13 bases between the two ends. CDR1 and CDR2 from the germline V gene are SGHTA and FQGNSA. The CDR3 covers 15 residues.

There are many counts of this clonotype. The J gene is TRBJ1-4, the V gene TRBV4-1; D is perhaps TRBD1 (5 bases). CDR3 size: 15 residues. V was cut by 1 base and J by 1 base, with 7 bases left in between. Germline V gives CDR1 MGHRA, CDR2 YSYEKL. CDR3 residues: CASSQGGKTNEKLFF. The CDR3 region has the DNA TGCGCCAGCAGCCAAGGGGGGAAAACTAATGAAAAACTGTTTTTT.

The rearrangement joins TRBV29-1 to TRBJ1-1; D remains unclear. From germline, CDR1 is SQVTM and CDR2 ANQGSEA. The CDR3 totals 13 residues. V was clipped by 6 bases and J by 7 bases, with 18 bases between them. CDR3 region: CSVLGAGSVEAFF. In DNA, the CDR3 is TGCAGCGTATTAGGTGCGGGGTCGGTTGAAGCTTTCTTT.

In DNA, the CDR3 is TGTGCCAGTAGTATCACCAGGCGGGACGAGCAGTACTTC. Encoded protein: CASSITRRDEQYF. The V and J genes are TRBV19 and TRBJ2-7; perhaps TRBD2 as D (5 bases). Deletions cut 3 bases from V and 5 bases from J, with 11 bases between. The CDR3 contains 13 residues. Looked up from germline, CDR1 is LNHDA and CDR2 is SQIVND (reference sequence).